This paragraph reports one T cell receptor (beta chain). The sample comes from a study of blood T cell repertoires in COVID-19. Study context: The cDNA or gDNA used as material had been derived from T cells, B-cell-depleted T cells, or PBMCs.

Clones were sequenced by immunoSEQ multiplex PCR, and TCRdb holds only the in-frame ones, with some missing. Altogether over 150,000 clones are present, 80% to 85% being singletons, with the ten largest covering roughly 2.9%. The CDR3 length is 15 residues. J was trimmed by 10 bases and V by 6 bases; bases with no gene match: 9. From germline, CDR1 is SGHTA and CDR2 FQGNSA. This chain connects TRBV7-2 to TRBJ2-1, with TRBD2 identical over 13 bases. The sample comprised peripheral blood. The clonotype originates from a woman aged 55-75 years with acute or convalescent COVID-19. The CDR3 coding sequence is TGTGCCAGCAGAACCTTACTAGCGGGGGGGCCAGAGCAGTTCTTC. Its translation is CASRTLLAGGPEQFF.